The clone carrying this T cell receptor (beta chain) came up many times. What it binds is unknown. The sample is drawn from a study of blood T cells in healthy people across ages. CDR3 length: 15 amino acids. V was clipped by 2 bases and J by 8 bases, with 18 bases between them. Per the germline V gene, CDR1 is LGHNA and CDR2 is YSLEER. Study-level findings and limits: Older age coincided with a roughly linear decline in TCR beta diversity per million T cells. Aged donors had fewer naive CD4+ cells and lower diversity than long-lived donors. Diversity was estimated from one million T cells, and these estimates were considered underestimates.

It was with a sample-barcoded 5' primer and a J-beta primer mix that a second PCR of about 7 to 12 cycles was run. TCRdb used MiXCR to reprocess the 5' RACE reads, holding one entry per CDR3 protein. Seen here are fewer than 900,000 distinct CDR3 sequences, roughly 41% observed once, and the top ten hold 20% to 25%. The sequence was collected from a woman aged 60-75 years in good health. The chain couples TRBV4-3 to TRBJ1-2, with TRBD1 as a possible D gene (5 bases). Sequenced sample: blood. The CDR3 protein is CASSQTRQTQGGYTF. CDR3 coding DNA: TGCGCCAGCAGCCAAACCCGACAGACTCAGGGAGGCTACACCTTC.